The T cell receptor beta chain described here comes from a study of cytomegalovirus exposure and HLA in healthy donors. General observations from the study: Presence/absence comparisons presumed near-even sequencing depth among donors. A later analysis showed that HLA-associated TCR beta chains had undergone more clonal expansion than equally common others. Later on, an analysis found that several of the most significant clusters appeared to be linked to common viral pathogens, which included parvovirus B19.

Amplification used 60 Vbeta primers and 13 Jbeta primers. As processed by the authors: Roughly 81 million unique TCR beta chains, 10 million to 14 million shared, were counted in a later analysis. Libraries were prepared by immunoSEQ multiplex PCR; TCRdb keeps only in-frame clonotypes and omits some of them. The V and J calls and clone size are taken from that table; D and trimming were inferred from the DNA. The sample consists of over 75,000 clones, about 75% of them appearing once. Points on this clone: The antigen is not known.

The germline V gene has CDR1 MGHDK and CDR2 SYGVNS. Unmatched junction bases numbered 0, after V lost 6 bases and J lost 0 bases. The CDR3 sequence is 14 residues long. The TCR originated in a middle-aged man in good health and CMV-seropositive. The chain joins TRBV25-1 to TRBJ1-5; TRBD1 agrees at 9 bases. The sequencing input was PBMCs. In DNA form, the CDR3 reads TGTGCCAGCAGGGACAGGGGTAGCAATCAGCCCCAGCATTTT. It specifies CASRDRGSNQPQHF.